This T cell receptor (beta chain) was documented in a study of cytomegalovirus exposure and HLA in healthy donors (dated by TCRdb to about 2017). Notes on the research overall: An earlier analysis of several hundred of the donors reported about 280 Gb of sequence data and around 110 million unique TCR beta sequences obtained from some 200 million T cells. Class I and class II HLA loci were covered by the typing at four-digit resolution. About 310 gigabases of sequencing data and approximately 85 million unique TCR sequences were included in an early release covering several hundred HLA-typed donors. A later genetic analysis used genome-wide SNP genotypes for about 65% of the 666 donors, treating that subset as a discovery cohort. The number of typed donors differed by locus: roughly 629-630 for A, B, C, DRB1 and DQB1; about 520 for DQA1; 606 for DPA1; and some 470 for DPB1. To predict cytomegalovirus infection status, the study brought together high-throughput TCR immunosequencing, statistical association of individual TCRs with disease status, and machine learning. A later analysis re-analyzed previously published TCR beta repertoires from roughly 630 donors and added high-resolution HLA genotyping to study TCR occurrence patterns. An earlier analysis of a few hundred of the donors applied high-throughput TCR beta sequencing to assess whether each TCR beta V gene segment acted as functional or pseudogenic. Roughly 5 DR-DQ haplotypes were handled as single units for association and clustering, since linkage in the cohort was strong. The aim of the study was to test whether cataloging public T cell receptors could identify signatures of past pathogen exposure. Of the 398 genotyped donors, more than 75% were placed in the genetic ancestry cluster associated with self-reported Caucasian donors. The later analysis used no new phenotypic data to find candidate immune exposures, relying instead on TCR beta sequences and their occurrence across donors. The study profiled the T cell repertoires of under 850 subjects by immunosequencing and related them to cytomegalovirus serostatus. Donor age, sex, ethnicity and CMV serostatus were collected together with the repertoire data. Along with the approximately 620-subject first cohort, a separate validation cohort of some 130 different subjects was used. Across 398 genotyped donors of the cohort, an average of 235,054 unique TCR beta nucleotide sequences per donor were sequenced, and roughly 17% of those sequences were non-productive. All discovery cohort repertoires had been generated on a single sequencing platform. The research as a whole found: The study gave a list of about 150 TCR beta chains associated with cytomegalovirus. Because the 87-base-pair reads could not distinguish some IMGT-functional V segments, including TRBV6-2 and TRBV6-3, those segments were excluded. In a later analysis, HLA-associated TCR beta chains showed more clonal expansion and lower generation probabilities than non-associated chains that were equally common. When HLA alleles, especially DR and DQ, strongly co-occurred, TCR associations were difficult to assign to individual alleles. The presence/absence analyses assumed that sequencing depth was roughly uniform across donors, and that assumption may not be true. A later analysis found that most CMV-associated TCR beta chains appeared HLA-restricted, with HLA associations seemingly driven largely by CMV exposure. A further reported finding was that TCR beta sequences accurately predicted the HLA-A and HLA-B alleles for most subjects in the first cohort. The authors suggested that the approach could potentially be extended to other disease states and immunological phenotypes. V-gene and J-gene trimming of TCR beta chains was associated with a missense DCLRE1C variant in a later genetic analysis, and the association was replicated in an independent cohort. At a false discovery rate of 0.05, a later analysis linked 15,000 to 20,000 TCR beta sequences to specific HLA alleles. According to a later analysis, parvovirus B19, influenza, CMV and Epstein-Barr virus appeared linked to several top co-occurrence clusters. Correlated functional status among segregating V segments might be attributable to linkage disequilibrium, but an unknown experimental factor could not be ruled out. In a later genetic analysis, fewer N-insertions in productive TCRs were reported among donors in an Asian-associated ancestry cluster than the roughly 640-donor mean. Broadly in line with IMGT annotations, most TCR beta V segments showed up in productive rearrangements about 90% or about 30% of the time in an earlier analysis of 587 of the donors. A cluster of highly shared sequence variants was judged likely to be a technical artifact of the sequencing pipeline. In both the original and validation cohorts, the classifier was reported to diagnose cytomegalovirus status with high specificity and sensitivity. Only TCR beta chains were sequenced in this cohort, and the absence of alpha or paired-chain data limited detectable features. Because counts were too low, roughly 16 rarely observed V segments, including chromosome 9 orphons, were left out of the earlier analysis of a few hundred of the donors. While some public TCRs were present in many individuals, most TCR sequences turned up only very rarely across donors. Immune exposure information for the cohort was limited to CMV serostatus. In a later analysis, the rate of TCR association differed among HLA loci, with DRB1 alleles having the most associated TCRs and HLA-C alleles having the fewest. In vitro tests confirmed that three of the cytomegalovirus-associated TCR beta chains recognize cytomegalovirus antigens. HLA typing was unavailable for some donors at each locus, so association tests used only the typed subset.

Note on this clone: This receptor's antigen is unknown. No base qualities exist here, and no much larger clone lies one base off it.

Library prep was done by the immunoSEQ multiplex PCR assay. For the multiplex PCR, a mixture combining 60 forward primers for TCR Vbeta segments and 13 reverse primers for TCR Jbeta segments was used. The CDR3 region of rearranged TCR beta genes was amplified from genomic DNA by a multiplex PCR assay. The Illumina HiSeq System was used to sequence the amplified TCR beta libraries as 87-base-pair reads. On the authors' methods: In a later analysis, tens of millions of unique TCR beta chains were counted across the 500 to 850 repertoires, and about 9.9 million of these chains were shared by at least two donors. To remove PCR and sequencing errors, raw reads were error-corrected and collapsed into unique sequences using a nearest-neighbor algorithm that merged closely related sequences. CDR3 sequences were aligned to IMGT reference sequences to assign V, D and J gene segments. For a sequence to be retained, a match of at least six nucleotides to both a V gene segment and a J gene segment was required. A rearrangement counted as productive if the CDR3 had no stop codons and remained in frame with V and J, and every other rearrangement counted as non-productive. CDR3 was defined according to IMGT convention as the region running from the second conserved V-encoded cysteine to the conserved J-encoded phenylalanine. In an earlier analysis of roughly 580 of the donors, sequences lacking an unambiguous match to a single V gene segment were excluded. In an earlier analysis of some 590 of the donors, a V segment was called functional when productive rearrangements were above 56.7%, and segregating when the standard deviation between donors exceeded 5%. A statistical classification framework was developed to diagnose cytomegalovirus status using the catalog of TCR beta chain sequences. A later analysis assigned V and J genes by comparing TCR nucleotide sequences with IMGT/GENE-DB human TR gene sequences. In a later analysis, CDR3 sequences and most-parsimonious VDJ recombination scenarios were assigned using the TCRdist pipeline. In a later analysis, each TCR beta chain was defined by its CDR3 amino acid sequence together with its V-gene family, and reads without a unique V-gene family were excluded. As a way to deal with suspected cross-contamination and a sequencing artifact, a later analysis dropped approximately 590 nucleotide sequences that were highly shared and had low generation probability. In a later analysis, a clonal expansion index for each public chain was calculated from normalized within-repertoire ranks of inferred template counts. In a later analysis, generation probabilities were computed with a VDJ recombination model fitted to out-of-frame rearrangements, and the resulting probabilities were checked against IGoR. In a later analysis, hypergeometric tests were used to score TCR-TCR, TCR-HLA and TCR-CMV co-occurrence, with a repertoire-size bias correction applied to TCR pairs. In a later analysis, false discovery rates were estimated by permuting HLA or CMV assignments 20 times. In a later analysis, co-occurring TCRs were grouped using DBSCAN, and TCRdist sequence similarity was added for clustering within HLA-allele-positive subsets. Co-occurrence clustering excluded repertoires with fewer than 30,000 or more than 120,000 public chains, plus five with anomalous nucleotide sharing. As stored in TCRdb, this immuneACCESS dataset retains in-frame rearrangements with V and J assigned. A fraction of the clones does not appear; measured against another copy, unresolved V genes explain less than half of the discrepancy, and the remainder lacks a known reason. That table supplies the V and J calls and clone size; D and trimming were determined from the DNA. The sample table shows approximately 60,000 clones, and roughly 80% are seen once. The ten largest clones capture 1.7% of the sample.

V trim: 4 bases; J trim: 2 bases; unmatched bases: 6. CDR1 and CDR2 were assigned from the germline V gene as LGHNA and YSLEER. The CDR3, cysteine through phenylalanine, is 15 amino acids long. Kept here is only the CDR3 DNA, which spans 45 bases and is read in frame from base 1. In total, roughly 670 healthy bone marrow donors made up the cohort. At the time of sampling, all cohort members were nominally healthy, though unrecorded immune exposures were likely present. The donor was CMV seronegative and belonged to the group of 352 seronegative cohort members. Each donor provided a peripheral blood sample, and peripheral blood mononuclear cells were used for TCR beta sequencing. The Qiagen DNeasy Blood Extraction Kit was used to extract genomic DNA from the blood cell samples.

The material sequenced was PBMCs. The V and J segments used are TRBV4-3 and TRBJ1-2, and TRBD1 aligns with 8 junction nucleotides. This clonotype was obtained from a man aged 40-55 years in good health and CMV-seronegative. The encoded CDR3 is CASSRRTGGNYGYTF. The nucleotide sequence is given as TGCGCCAGCAGCCGACGCACAGGGGGAAACTATGGCTACACCTTC.